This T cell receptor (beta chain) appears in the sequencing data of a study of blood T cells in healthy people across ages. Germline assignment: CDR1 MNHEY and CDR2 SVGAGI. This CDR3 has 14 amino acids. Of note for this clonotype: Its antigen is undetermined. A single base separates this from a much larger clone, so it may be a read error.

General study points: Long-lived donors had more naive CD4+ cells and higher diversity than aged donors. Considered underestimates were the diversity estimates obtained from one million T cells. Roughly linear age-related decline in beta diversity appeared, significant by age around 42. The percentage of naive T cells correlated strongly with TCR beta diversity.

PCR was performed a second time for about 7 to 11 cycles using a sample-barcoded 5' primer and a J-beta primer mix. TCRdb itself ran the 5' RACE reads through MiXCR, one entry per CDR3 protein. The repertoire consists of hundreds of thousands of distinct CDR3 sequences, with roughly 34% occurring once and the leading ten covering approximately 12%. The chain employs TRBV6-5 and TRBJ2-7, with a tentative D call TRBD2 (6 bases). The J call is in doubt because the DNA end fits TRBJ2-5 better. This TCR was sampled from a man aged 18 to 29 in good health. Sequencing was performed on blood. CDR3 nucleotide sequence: TGTGCCAACAGTTACGATACAGCGGGAGAGACCCAGTACTTC. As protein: CANSYDTAGETQYF.